This T cell receptor (beta chain) was recovered during a study of blood T cells in healthy people across ages. Staff drew roughly 10 milliliters of peripheral blood from each donor. At least 6.5 million PBMCs were isolated per sample. This clonotype was recorded a few times. The authors ran a second PCR of about 7 to 11 cycles using a sample-barcoded 5' primer and a J-beta primer mix. From each sample, at least 2.5 million paired-end reads containing CDR3 were obtained. TCRdb called the 5' RACE reads again in MiXCR, with one record for every CDR3 protein. The table has 1.8 million or so distinct CDR3 sequences, roughly two fifths seen once; the top ten hold 20% to 25%. The receptor was derived from a human donor in good health. Sequenced input: blood.

This CDR3 is CASSRDGAGSYTF. The CDR3 bases are TGTGCCAGCAGTAGGGACGGGGCGGGAAGCTACACCTTC. The chain is built from TRBV12-3 or TRBV12-4 and TRBJ1-2; maybe TRBD1 (5 bases). V lost 5 bases and J lost 9, with 16 bases in between. This CDR3 comprises 13 residues.